This is a list of T cell receptor beta chains from one sample in a study of blood T cell repertoires in COVID-19. Clones were read by immunoSEQ multiplex PCR, and TCRdb kept only the in-frame ones, dropping some. The top ten hold around 7% of the sample, which has approximately 91,000 clones, 60% to 85% seen once. The sequenced material came from peripheral blood. Receptors originate from a man in his 70s with acute or convalescent COVID-19. Each CDR3 is given with its conserved first and last residue. Each record gives: V gene, D gene, clone size, J gene, CDR3 protein, CDR3 DNA. The D gene is left open where the match is weak. Not every row has a clone size; where given, it reads once, few, many or a size class.

TRBV7-8	-	-	TRBJ1-5	CASSWGGDIRNQPQHF	TGTGCCAGCAGCTGGGGGGGGGACATCAGGAATCAGCCCCAGCATTTT
TRBV7-8	-	-	TRBJ1-5	CASSPDSSNQPQHF	TGTGCCAGCAGCCCCGACAGTAGCAATCAGCCCCAGCATTTT
TRBV28	-	-	TRBJ1-2	CASSPSYRELDYGYTF	TGTGCCAGCAGTCCATCATACAGGGAATTAGACTATGGCTACACCTTC
TRBV28	TRBD2	-	TRBJ2-7	CASSRPGTSGTYEQYF	TGTGCCAGCAGTCGCCCCGGGACTAGCGGGACCTACGAGCAGTACTTC
TRBV5-5	TRBD1	-	TRBJ1-5	CASSLARGDQPQHF	TGTGCCAGCAGCTTGGCCAGGGGGGATCAGCCCCAGCATTTT
TRBV28	-	-	TRBJ1-5	CASSLLSSGDYFF	TGTGCCAGCAGTTTGCTTTCGAGTGGGGACTACTTCTTT
TRBV4-1	-	medium-sized	TRBJ2-5	CASSQGVLVETQYF	TGCGCCAGCAGCCAAGGGGTCCTAGTAGAGACCCAGTACTTC
TRBV27	TRBD1	-	TRBJ2-1	CASSFQSPGTGIDNEQFF	TGTGCCAGCAGTTTCCAGAGTCCCGGGACAGGGATCGACAATGAGCAGTTCTTC
TRBV6-5	TRBD1	-	TRBJ1-5	CASRDSRNQPQHF	TGTGCCAGTCGGGACAGTCGCAATCAGCCCCAGCATTTT
TRBV14	-	-	TRBJ1-1	CASSRVTPIGAEAFF	TGTGCCAGCAGCCGAGTGACCCCCATCGGGGCTGAAGCTTTCTTT
TRBV9	TRBD2	-	TRBJ2-3	CASSVGLAGDLLTDTQYF	TGTGCCAGCAGCGTAGGTTTAGCGGGAGACTTACTCACAGATACGCAGTATTTT
TRBV4-1	-	few	TRBJ2-2	CASSQDAGWTGELFF	TGCGCCAGCAGCCAAGACGCAGGGTGGACCGGGGAGCTGTTTTTT
TRBV9	TRBD2	-	TRBJ2-2	CASSELAGGGTGELFF	TGTGCCAGCAGCGAATTAGCGGGGGGCGGTACCGGGGAGCTGTTTTTT
TRBV6-5	-	-	TRBJ1-1	CASRVIPGATEAFF	TGTGCCAGCAGAGTAATTCCTGGGGCTACTGAAGCTTTCTTT